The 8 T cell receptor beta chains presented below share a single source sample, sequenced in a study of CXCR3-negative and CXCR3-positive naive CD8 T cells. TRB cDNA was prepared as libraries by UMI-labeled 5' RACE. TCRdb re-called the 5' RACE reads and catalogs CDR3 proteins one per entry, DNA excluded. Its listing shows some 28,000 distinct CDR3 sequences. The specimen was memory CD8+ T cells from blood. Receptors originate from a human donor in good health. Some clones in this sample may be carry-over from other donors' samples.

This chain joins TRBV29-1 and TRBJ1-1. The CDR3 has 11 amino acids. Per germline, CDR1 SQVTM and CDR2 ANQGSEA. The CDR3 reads CSVDTNTEAFF. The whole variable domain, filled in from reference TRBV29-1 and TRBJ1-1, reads SAVISQKPSRDICQRGTSLTIQCQVDSQVTMMFWYRQQPGQSLTLIATANQGSEATYESGFVIDKFPISRPNLTFSTLTVSNMSPEDSSIYLCSVDTNTEAFFGQGTRLTVV.

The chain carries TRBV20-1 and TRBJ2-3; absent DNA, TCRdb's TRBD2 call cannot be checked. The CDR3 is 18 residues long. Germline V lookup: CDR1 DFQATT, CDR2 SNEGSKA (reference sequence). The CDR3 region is CSARDPDSQTSVTDTQYF.

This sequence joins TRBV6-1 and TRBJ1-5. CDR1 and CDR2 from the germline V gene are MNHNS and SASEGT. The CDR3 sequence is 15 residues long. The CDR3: CASTPSADSNQPQHF.

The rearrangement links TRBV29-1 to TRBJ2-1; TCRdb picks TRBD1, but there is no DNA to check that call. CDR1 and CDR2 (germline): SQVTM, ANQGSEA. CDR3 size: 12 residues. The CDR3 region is CSALFGQFEQFF.

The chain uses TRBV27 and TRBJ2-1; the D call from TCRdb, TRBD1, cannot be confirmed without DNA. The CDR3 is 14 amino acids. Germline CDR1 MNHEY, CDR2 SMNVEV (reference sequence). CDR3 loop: CASSGTGPYNEQFF.

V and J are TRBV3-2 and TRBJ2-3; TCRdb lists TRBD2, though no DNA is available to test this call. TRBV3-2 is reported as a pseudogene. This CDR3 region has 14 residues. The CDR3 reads CASSHGEGRDTQYF.

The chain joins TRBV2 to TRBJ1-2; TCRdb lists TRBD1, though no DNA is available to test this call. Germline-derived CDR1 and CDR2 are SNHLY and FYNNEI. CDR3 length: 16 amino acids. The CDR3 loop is CASSDQDIIVNYGYTF.

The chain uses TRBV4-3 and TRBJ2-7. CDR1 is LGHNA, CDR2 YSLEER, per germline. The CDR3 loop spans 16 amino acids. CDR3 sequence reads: CASSQDLGGSSYEQYF.